This TCR beta chain was observed in a study of technical replicates of blood from a handful of donors. Sequencing was performed with immunoSEQ multiplex PCR; in TCRdb, only in-frame clones are kept and a portion is missing. The sample lists around 89,000 clones, 90% to 95% occurring once. Looked up from germline, CDR1 is SEHNR and CDR2 is FQNEAQ (reference sequence). Trimming took 5 bases from V and 9 from J, leaving 13 bases between them. CDR3 length equals 13 residues. V usage is TRBV7-9 and J usage is TRBJ2-2, with D possibly being TRBD2 (5 bases). The sample taken for sequencing was T cells isolated from PBMCs. The receptor was derived from a human donor in good health. CDR3 loop: CASSLGNGRELFF. CDR3 bases: TGTGCCAGCAGCCTTGGTAACGGGAGGGAGCTGTTTTTT.